The 23 T cell receptor beta chains below come from one sample, sequenced in a study of blood T cell repertoires in COVID-19. Generated by immunoSEQ multiplex PCR, the TCRdb table keeps only in-frame clones and is missing some. The table has 280,000 or so clones, roughly 89% seen once. The specimen sequenced was PBMCs or T cells enriched from blood (not recorded which). Receptors originate from a woman in her 40s who had recovered from COVID-19.

CDR3 DNA: TGCGCCAGCAGCTTGGGAGGGAGCATTGAAGCTTTCTTT. This gives the protein CASSLGGSIEAFF. The V gene is TRBV5-1, the J gene TRBJ1-1; D is ambiguous. This CDR3 spans 13 amino acids. The germline V gene encodes CDR1 SGHRS and CDR2 YFSETQ. V was shortened by 0 bases and J by 7 bases, with 10 bases between the two germline ends.

The chain carries TRBV7-2 and TRBJ2-2; tentative D call: TRBD1 (6 bases). Per germline, CDR1 SGHTA and CDR2 FQGNSA. The ends were cut back, 4 bases at V and 5 bases at J, with 20 bases in the middle. CDR3 size: 17 residues. The CDR3 DNA follows: TGTGCCAGCAGCTCACCCGACAGGCTGACCGCGACCGGGGAGCTGTTTTTT. Its translation: CASSSPDRLTATGELFF.

The chain has TRBV2 and TRBJ1-6, with D unclear. This CDR3 contains 13 residues. The V gene lost 6 bases and the J gene lost 10 bases, with 13 bases spanning the gap. Germline CDR1 and CDR2: SNHLY and FYNNEI. CDR3 in DNA: TGTGCCAGCAGCGACGAGGTGGAATCACCCCTCCACTTT. This encodes CASSDEVESPLHF.

This clone occurred once. This sequence joins TRBV4-3 and TRBJ2-3; 9 bases line up with TRBD2. The V gene's germline CDR1 is LGHNA and CDR2 YSLEER. The length of the CDR3 is 17 residues. J lost 4 bases, V lost 0 bases, and 8 bases had no gene match. For the CDR3, the DNA is TGCGCCAGCAGCCAAGAAAGTTTAGCTAGCGGGGCAGATACGCAGTATTTT. This sequence encodes CASSQESLASGADTQYF.

This clone was recorded a few times. The DNA for the CDR3 is TGCGCCAGCAGCCCCCGGGACGGAGGGTATCAGCCCCAGCATTTT. This codes for CASSPRDGGYQPQHF. The chain combines TRBV4-1 with TRBJ1-5, with D possibly TRBD1 on 5 matching bases. V was clipped by 4 bases and J by 5 bases, with 15 bases between them. Germline CDR1 and CDR2: MGHRA and YSYEKL. This CDR3 has 15 amino acids.

The chain combines TRBV9 with TRBJ2-1; perhaps TRBD2 as D (5 bases). V was pared by 3 bases and J by 2 bases, with 12 bases between. The CDR3 has 15 residues. Germline-derived CDR1 and CDR2 are SGDLS and YYNGEE. Written as DNA, the CDR3 is TGTGCCAGCAGCGAAAGCGGTACTCCCTACAATGAGCAGTTCTTC. Its protein product is CASSESGTPYNEQFF.

The rearrangement links TRBV7-2 to TRBJ2-7; TRBD2 matches 8 bases. Germline CDR1 is SGHTA and CDR2 is FQGNSA. Losses at the gene ends were 4 bases for V and 7 bases for J; bases not matched to a gene: 9. The CDR3 is 14 amino acids. DNA of the CDR3: TGTGCCAGCAGCTGGACGGGAGGGCCGGAAGAGCAGTACTTC. The encoded protein is CASSWTGGPEEQYF. The variable domain in full, with the rest retrieved from reference TRBV7-2 and TRBJ2-7, is GAGVSQSPSNKVTEKGKDVELRCDPISGHTALYWYRQSLGQGLEFLIYFQGNSAPDKSGLPSDRFSAERTGGSVSTLTIQRTQQEDSAVYLCASSWTGGPEEQYFGPGTRLTVT.

V gene TRBV25-1 combines with J gene TRBJ1-6; D call uncertain. Germline V gene sequence: CDR1 MGHDK, CDR2 SYGVNS. Trimming stripped 2 bases from V and 14 bases from J, with 13 bases between. The CDR3 contains 13 residues. The CDR3 is CASSEASSGTLHF. The CDR3 DNA is TGTGCCAGCAGTGAAGCTTCCTCAGGTACCCTCCACTTT.

The CDR3 DNA reads as TGCGCCAGCAGTGAACGCGCGGGCACTGAAGCTTTCTTT. It specifies CASSERAGTEAFF. The J gene is TRBJ1-1, the V gene TRBV10-1; D call uncertain. Trimming shortened V by 3 bases and J by 4 bases, and 9 bases separated the two germline ends. The CDR3 runs to 13 residues. CDR1 WNHNN and CDR2 SYGVQD come from the germline V gene (reference sequence).

This chain joins TRBV2 and TRBJ2-2; TRBD1 agrees at 11 bases. Trimming cost V 8 bases and J 3 bases; bases outside gene matches: 2. Germline V gene sequence: CDR1 SNHLY, CDR2 FYNNEI. CDR3 length equals 14 residues. This CDR3 is CASWTGGDTGELFF. In DNA form, the CDR3 reads TGTGCCAGCTGGACAGGGGGCGACACCGGGGAGCTGTTTTTT.

This clone has only a few counts. Other DNA variants within this sample encode the same CDR3. The rearrangement joins TRBV28 to TRBJ2-7; D possibly corresponds to TRBD1 (6 bases). The CDR3 runs to 13 residues. Trimming took 6 bases from V and 2 from J, leaving 11 bases between them. Per the germline V gene, CDR1 is MDHEN and CDR2 is SYDVKM. Written as DNA, the CDR3 is TGTGCCAGCAGACTACAGGGACCCTACGAGCAGTACTTC. It is translated as CASRLQGPYEQYF.

This clone appeared once. The chain couples TRBV18 to TRBJ2-1, with a tentative D call TRBD2 (7 bases). V dropped 3 bases and J dropped 3 bases, with 12 bases sitting between them. The germline gives CDR1 KGHSH, CDR2 LQKENI. The CDR3 runs 15 residues. DNA for the CDR3: TGTGCCAGCTCACCGGGCGGGGGCCTCTACAATGAGCAGTTCTTC. It translates to CASSPGGGLYNEQFF.

The V gene is TRBV18, the J gene TRBJ1-1, with 9 bases matching TRBD1. Trimming at V came to 6 bases and at J to 1 base, leaving 6 bases not matched to a gene. The CDR3 is 15 residues long. CDR1 is KGHSH and CDR2 is LQKENI in the germline V gene. CDR3 sequence: CASSPRDRENTEAFF. The CDR3 bases are TGTGCCAGCTCCCCCCGGGACAGGGAGAACACTGAAGCTTTCTTT.

CDR3 nucleotides: TGTGCCTGGAGGGACAGGGGGCAAGTTGGCTACACCTTC. This codes for CAWRDRGQVGYTF. The V and J genes are TRBV30 and TRBJ1-2, with 11 bases matching TRBD1. V lost 3 bases, J lost 7 bases, and 4 bases stayed unmatched. This CDR3 is built from 13 residues. Germline CDR1 is GTSNPN and CDR2 is SVGIG (reference sequence).

Notes on this clone: In the same sample, other DNA sequences code for this CDR3. The V and J genes are TRBV5-1 and TRBJ2-5, with D possibly being TRBD2 (5 bases). This CDR3 has 13 residues. V was clipped by 2 bases and J by 4 bases, with 9 bases between them. Germline-derived CDR1 and CDR2 are SGHRS and YFSETQ. Here the CDR3 DNA reads TGCGCCAGCAGCTTAGGCGGAGGAGAGACCCAGTACTTC. Amino acid sequence: CASSLGGGETQYF.

The chain links TRBV10-3 to TRBJ2-3, with 9 bases fitting TRBD2. This CDR3 has 20 residues. Germline V gene sequence: CDR1 ENHRY, CDR2 SYGVKD. V lost 0 bases and J lost 4; bases outside the gene matches: 17. CDR3: CAISESTALGVAGESDTQYF. The DNA of the CDR3 is TGTGCCATCAGTGAGTCGACCGCTCTGGGGGTAGCGGGAGAGTCAGATACGCAGTATTTT.

The rearrangement uses TRBV7-8 and TRBJ2-3; D gene uncertain. The ends were cut back, 5 bases at V and 5 bases at J, with 14 bases in the middle. Germline values: CDR1 SGHVS, CDR2 FQNEAQ. The CDR3 length is 14 residues. The CDR3 DNA follows: TGTGCCAGCAGCGCAAACCGACCGGGAGATACGCAGTATTTT. Residues: CASSANRPGDTQYF.

The rearrangement links TRBV11-2 to TRBJ2-5; the match to TRBD2 covers 8 bases. J was trimmed by 4 bases and V by 4 bases; bases with no gene match: 8. CDR1 and CDR2 from the germline V gene are SGHAT and FQNNGV. The length of the CDR3 is 15 residues. Here the CDR3 reads CASSSGPAGGETQYF. CDR3 coding DNA: TGTGCCAGCAGCTCCGGTCCCGCGGGAGGAGAGACCCAGTACTTC.

The chain has TRBV7-2 and TRBJ2-2; D may be TRBD2 (6 bases). The CDR3 covers 14 residues. Per the germline V gene, CDR1 is SGHTA and CDR2 is FQGNSA. V dropped 5 bases and J dropped 4 bases, with 11 bases sitting between them. The CDR3, as DNA: TGTGCCAGCAGCCCAGGACTACTCACCGGGGAGCTGTTTTTT. Its translation is CASSPGLLTGELFF.

The chain employs TRBV30 and TRBJ2-7, with D possibly being TRBD2 (5 bases). V lost 0 bases and J lost 0, with 15 bases in between. The germline gives CDR1 GTSNPN, CDR2 SVGIG (reference sequence). The CDR3 is 16 residues long. CDR3 sequence reads: CAWSVHRGVFSYEQYF. The CDR3 nucleotides are TGTGCCTGGAGTGTACACCGGGGAGTCTTCTCCTACGAGCAGTACTTC. The variable domain in full, with the rest retrieved from reference TRBV30 and TRBJ2-7, is SQTIHQWPATLVQPVGSPLSLECTVEGTSNPNLYWYRQAAGRGLQLLFYSVGIGQISSEVPQNLSASRPQDRQFILSSKKLLLSDSGFYLCAWSVHRGVFSYEQYFGPGTRLTVT.

V is TRBV19 and J is TRBJ1-2; unclear D gene. The CDR3 totals 13 residues. The V gene lost 6 bases and the J gene lost 0 bases, with 8 bases spanning the gap. Germline values: CDR1 LNHDA, CDR2 SQIVND (reference sequence). Here the CDR3 reads CASRSQANYGYTF. The CDR3 bases are TGTGCCAGTAGGAGTCAAGCTAACTATGGCTACACCTTC. Using reference TRBV19 and TRBJ1-2 for the parts outside the CDR3, the full variable domain is DGGITQSPKYLFRKEGQNVTLSCEQNLNHDAMYWYRQDPGQGLRLIYYSQIVNDFQKGDIAEGYSVSREKKESFPLTVTSAQKNPTAFYLCASRSQANYGYTFGSGTRLTVV.

The rearrangement joins TRBV10-3 to TRBJ2-3; TRBD2 matches at 13 bases. V dropped 4 bases and J dropped 1; count of bases not matched to a gene: 5. The CDR3 length is 17 residues. Germline values: CDR1 ENHRY, CDR2 SYGVKD. The DNA for the CDR3 is TGTGCCATCAGTGGGACTAGCGGGAGCTTGGGCACAGATACGCAGTATTTT. Its protein is CAISGTSGSLGTDTQYF.

The chain couples TRBV30 to TRBJ2-7, with 7 bases fitting TRBD1. The CDR3 spans 15 residues. The junction had 7 bases not matched to a gene; V was cut back by 2 bases and J by 0 bases. Per the germline V gene, CDR1 is GTSNPN and CDR2 is SVGIG (reference sequence). The CDR3, as DNA: TGTGCCTGGAGTCCCCGACAGGGATTCTCCTACGAGCAGTACTTC. This sequence encodes CAWSPRQGFSYEQYF.